A single sample gave rise to the 23 T cell receptor beta chains below, sequenced in a study of blood T cell repertoires in COVID-19 (dated by TCRdb to about 2020). The library was made by the immunoSEQ multiplex PCR assay. TCRdb took this table from immuneACCESS and kept in-frame rearrangements with V and J called. Such tables lack part of the clones; where checked against another copy, unresolved V genes explain under half of the gap, and the rest is unexplained. The sample records roughly 250,000 clones, about 87% of which are singletons. In total, the top ten clones hold approximately 4% of the sample. Sample: peripheral blood. The receptor source for this set is a woman aged 40-49 years with acute or convalescent COVID-19.

This chain joins TRBV7-3 and TRBJ2-5, with 12 bases that match TRBD2. After removal of 5 bases from V and 0 bases from J, the junction contained 10 bases not matched to a gene. Per germline, CDR1 SGHTA and CDR2 FQGTGA. The CDR3 runs to 18 residues. CDR3 region: CASSLGASGGVYQETQYF. CDR3 in DNA: TGTGCCAGCAGCCTAGGGGCTAGCGGGGGGGTGTACCAAGAGACCCAGTACTTC.

The chain recombines TRBV6-5 with TRBJ2-3, with 9 bases fitting TRBD2. V trimming: 6 bases; J trimming: 9 bases; junction bases outside the gene matches: 7. CDR3 length: 13 amino acids. From germline, CDR1 is MNHEY and CDR2 SVGAGI. The CDR3 here is CASSPGTSSTQYF. The CDR3 DNA follows: TGTGCCAGCAGCCCCGGGACTAGCTCAACGCAGTATTTT.

The chain joins TRBV3-1 (or the pseudogene TRBV3-2) to TRBJ1-2; perhaps TRBD1 as D (6 bases). The germline V gene has CDR1 LGHDT and CDR2 YNNKEL (reference sequence). This CDR3 region has 13 residues. The V and J ends lost 2 bases and 8 bases respectively, with 12 bases between them. CDR3 in DNA: TGTGCCAGCAGCCAACAGGGGATTAAGGGCTACACCTTC. It is translated as CASSQQGIKGYTF.

V and J are TRBV3-1 (or the pseudogene TRBV3-2) and TRBJ2-3; 11 bases agree with TRBD2. Germline V gene data show CDR1 as LGHDT and CDR2 as YNNKEL (reference sequence). The CDR3 covers 18 residues. V lost 4 bases to trimming and J lost 5 bases; unmatched junction nucleotides: 14. The CDR3 spells CASSPSSVAGGPGDTQYF. CDR3 in DNA: TGTGCCAGCAGCCCCTCCTCAGTAGCGGGGGGGCCAGGAGATACGCAGTATTTT.

V usage is TRBV12-5 and J usage is TRBJ1-2, with TRBD1 as a possible D gene (5 bases). The CDR3 consists of 17 residues. The V gene's germline CDR1 is LGHNT and CDR2 FRNRAP. Trimming stripped 6 bases from V and 2 bases from J, with 22 bases between. As DNA, the CDR3 is TGTGCTAGTGGCACAACCCGACAGATATCTAGAAACTATGGCTACACCTTC. It translates to CASGTTRQISRNYGYTF.

In the case of this clone: Other nucleotide sequences in the sample specify the same CDR3. The chain uses TRBV5-1 and TRBJ2-5; maybe TRBD2 (5 bases). V lost 3 bases and J lost 1, with 10 bases in between. Germline V CDR1 and CDR2: SGHRS, YFSETQ. This CDR3 has 14 amino acids. Here the CDR3 DNA reads TGCGCCAGCAGCTCGGCCGGGGTCCAAGAGACCCAGTACTTC. Residues: CASSSAGVQETQYF.

The rearrangement joins TRBV5-6 to TRBJ1-4; 11 bases fit TRBD1. The ends lost 4 bases at V and 6 bases at J; junction bases unmatched: 5. Germline V gene lookup returns CDR1 SGHDT and CDR2 YYEEEE. The CDR3 length is 15 residues. CDR3 sequence: CASSTGQGAYEKLFF. The CDR3 bases are TGTGCCAGCAGCACCGGACAGGGGGCTTATGAAAAACTGTTTTTT.

The V gene is TRBV19, the J gene TRBJ1-1, with 10 nucleotides matching TRBD1. This CDR3 spans 15 amino acids. V shed 4 bases, J shed 5 bases, and the junction held 7 bases outside the gene matches. CDR1 and CDR2 (germline): LNHDA, SQIVND (reference sequence). Written as DNA, the CDR3 is TGTGCCAGTAGTACGGGGACAGGGGCGTGGACTGAAGCTTTCTTT. Residues: CASSTGTGAWTEAFF.

This chain joins TRBV29-1 and TRBJ1-3; D remains unclear. The CDR3 is 14 amino acids. Germline values: CDR1 SQVTM, CDR2 ANQGSEA. Trimming removed 7 bases from V and 0 bases from J, with 13 bases in between. The CDR3 reads CSATDGISGNTIYF. The CDR3 DNA is TGCAGCGCTACAGACGGGATCTCTGGAAACACCATATATTTT.

CDR3 sequence: CASTGGGDSYNEQFF. CDR3 DNA: TGTGCCAGCACGGGGGGCGGGGACTCCTACAATGAGCAGTTCTTC. The V and J genes are TRBV9 and TRBJ2-1; D is possibly TRBD2 (7 bases). Germline V CDR1 and CDR2: SGDLS, YYNGEE. The CDR3 has 15 residues. V lost 6 bases and J lost 0, with 13 bases in between.

The rearrangement uses TRBV2 and TRBJ1-2; 8 bases map to TRBD1. The junction had 6 bases not matched to a gene; V was cut back by 7 bases and J by 2 bases. The CDR3 loop spans 14 amino acids. Germline-derived CDR1 and CDR2 are SNHLY and FYNNEI. CDR3 sequence: CASTTDRANYGYTF. The CDR3 DNA reads TGTGCCAGCACTACGGACAGGGCAAACTATGGCTACACCTTC.

A remark on this clone: Different DNA sequences within this sample yield the same CDR3. The chain carries TRBV12-3 or TRBV12-4 and TRBJ1-2; a weak D match, TRBD1 (5 bases). The CDR3 covers 12 residues. The V and J ends lost 6 bases and 2 bases respectively, with 7 bases between them. The CDR3 DNA follows: TGTGCCAGCAGCTCAGGGAACTATGGCTACACCTTC. It is translated as CASSSGNYGYTF.

The rearrangement joins TRBV2 to TRBJ2-5; 7 positions match TRBD1. Germline V gene lookup returns CDR1 SNHLY and CDR2 FYNNEI. This CDR3 has 15 amino acids. V shed 6 bases and J 4 bases; nucleotides not matched to a gene: 11. The CDR3 DNA follows: TGTGCCAGCAGGAAGACAGGGTCATGGCGAGAGACCCAGTACTTC. Its protein product is CASRKTGSWRETQYF.

The rearrangement joins TRBV28 to TRBJ2-5, with 8 bases aligning to TRBD2. The CDR3 consists of 16 residues. CDR1 is MDHEN, CDR2 SYDVKM, per germline. The junction had 12 bases not matched to a gene; V was cut back by 4 bases and J by 5 bases. In DNA form, the CDR3 reads TGTGCCAGCAGTTCAGCGGGGGTGGAAGGAGTGGAGACCCAGTACTTC. Protein: CASSSAGVEGVETQYF.

The gene calls are TRBV5-6 and TRBJ1-1; D remains ambiguous. V dropped 3 bases and J dropped 7 bases, with 10 bases sitting between them. The germline gives CDR1 SGHDT, CDR2 YYEEEE. The length of the CDR3 is 12 residues. The CDR3 DNA reads as TGTGCCAGCAGCTCAACAGATATTGAAGCTTTCTTT. This encodes CASSSTDIEAFF.

As DNA, the CDR3 is TGTGCCAGCAGCAGTTTACGTTCGGCCTACAATGAGCAGTTCTTC. Amino acids: CASSSLRSAYNEQFF. V gene TRBV11-2 combines with J gene TRBJ2-1; D is uncertain. Germline V gene data show CDR1 as SGHAT and CDR2 as FQNNGV. Trimming took off 5 bases at V and 2 bases at J, with 13 bases between the two ends. The CDR3 runs 15 residues.

This sequence joins TRBV5-1 and TRBJ2-5; 10 bases line up with TRBD2. The CDR3 has 15 amino acids. Germline V gene data show CDR1 as SGHRS and CDR2 as YFSETQ. V lost 5 bases, J lost 5 bases, and 9 bases stayed unmatched. The CDR3 DNA is TGCGCCAGCAGACCCAACAGCGGGGGGGACGAGACCCAGTACTTC. Its translation is CASRPNSGGDETQYF.

The chain couples TRBV19 to TRBJ2-3; maybe TRBD1 (5 bases). Germline CDR1 and CDR2: LNHDA and SQIVND (reference sequence). The V gene lost 4 bases and the J gene lost 0 bases, with 8 bases spanning the gap. The CDR3 runs to 14 residues. The CDR3 region is CASSRTYSTDTQYF. The CDR3 coding sequence is TGTGCCAGTAGTAGGACATATAGCACAGATACGCAGTATTTT.

This chain joins TRBV12-5 and TRBJ1-5, with 7 bases lining up with TRBD1. Germline V lookup: CDR1 LGHNT, CDR2 FRNRAP. The junction had 9 bases not matched to a gene; V was cut back by 7 bases and J by 0 bases. CDR3 length: 16 residues. The CDR3 is CASVRGQIYSNQPQHF. The CDR3 DNA reads TGTGCTAGTGTTCGGGGACAGATTTATAGCAATCAGCCCCAGCATTTT.

J is TRBJ1-5 and V is TRBV19; 8 bases align to TRBD1. This CDR3 is built from 14 residues. Germline trimming cut 7 bases from V and 6 bases from J; bases unmatched to any gene: 8. The V gene's germline CDR1 is LNHDA and CDR2 SQIVND (reference sequence). CDR3 nucleotide sequence: TGTGCCAGTACGCCTGACAGGGGCAGTCAGCCCCAGCATTTT. It yields the protein CASTPDRGSQPQHF.

The rearrangement joins TRBV18 to TRBJ2-3; 8 bases align to TRBD1. Germline CDR1 is KGHSH and CDR2 is LQKENI. This CDR3 has 15 amino acids. The V segment lost 3 bases and the J segment 5 bases; nucleotides outside the gene matches: 7. The DNA of the CDR3 is TGTGCCAGCTCACCCTGGGCAGGGGGCGGAGATACGCAGTATTTT. Its translation: CASSPWAGGGDTQYF.

This rearrangement joins TRBV7-7 to TRBJ2-5; perhaps TRBD1 as D (8 bases). Germline V gives CDR1 SSHAT, CDR2 FNYEAQ (reference sequence). The germline V and J ends were trimmed by 5 bases and 4 bases, with 14 bases remaining between them. The CDR3 length is 14 residues. The CDR3 coding sequence is TGTGCCAGCAGCCCAGGGGGCGGGGGAGAGACCCAGTACTTC. Protein sequence: CASSPGGGGETQYF.

The chain uses TRBV25-1 and TRBJ1-6; D possibly corresponds to TRBD1 (5 bases). Trimming shortened V by 6 bases and J by 0 bases, and 15 bases separated the two germline ends. This CDR3 region has 17 residues. Germline assignment: CDR1 MGHDK and CDR2 SYGVNS. The CDR3 region is CASSLSTAHSYNSPLHF. The CDR3 DNA sequence: TGTGCCAGCAGCCTATCGACAGCTCACTCCTATAATTCACCCCTCCACTTT.